These T cell receptor beta chains were read from a single sample in a study of CD8+ T cells in alopecia areata. Some clones are missing from TCRdb's copy, which holds only in-frame ones; the method was immunoSEQ multiplex PCR. The sample records about 190,000 clones, around 56% being singletons. Here the sequenced sample was CD4+ T cells sorted from blood, taken at week 4, from a patient treated with tofacitinib. All receptors come from a human donor with alopecia areata. Each CDR3 is given with its conserved first and last residue. The D gene is left open where the match is weak. Clone size appears in some rows only: once, few, many, or a class for an expanded clone.

D gene	clone size	V gene	J gene	CDR3 protein	CDR3 DNA
NA	NA	TRBV2	TRBJ1-2	CASSEGARTVYGYTF	TGTGCCAGCAGTGAAGGGGCCAGAACAGTCTATGGCTACACCTTC
NA	NA	TRBV18	TRBJ2-7	CASSPGDSRVRGF	TGTGCCAGCTCACCAGGCGACAGCCGGGTGAGGGGATTC
NA	NA	TRBV7-2	TRBJ1-4	CASSDSPGARVF	TGTGCCAGCAGCGATAGTCCGGGAGCCCGGGTTTTT
NA	NA	TRBV23-1	TRBJ1-5	CASSLLGGGQPQHF	TGCGCCAGCAGCCTGCTTGGGGGCGGACAGCCCCAGCATTTT
NA	NA	TRBV29-1	TRBJ2-5	CSVSSPETQYF	TGCAGCGTTAGCTCCCCCGAGACCCAGTACTTC
NA	NA	TRBV2	TRBJ1-1	CASSVDMNTEAFF	TGTGCCAGCAGTGTAGATATGAACACTGAAGCTTTCTTT
NA	NA	TRBV20-1	TRBJ2-7	CSAPRGAGQYF	TGCAGTGCCCCTAGGGGGGCCGGGCAGTACTTC
TRBD1	NA	TRBV4-1	TRBJ2-3	CASSQDRTGGGKQYF	TGCGCCAGCAGCCAAGACAGGACAGGGGGCGGCAAGCAGTATTTT
TRBD1	NA	TRBV19	TRBJ1-1	CASSINRGPTEAFF	TGTGCCAGTAGTATTAACAGGGGGCCAACTGAAGCTTTCTTT
NA	NA	TRBV30	TRBJ1-5	CAWRNGGSGNQPQHF	TGTGCCTGGAGGAATGGGGGATCGGGCAATCAGCCCCAGCATTTT
NA	few	TRBV27	TRBJ1-2	CASKEGYREPNYGYTF	TGTGCCAGCAAAGAGGGTTACAGAGAACCTAACTATGGCTACACCTTC
TRBD2	once	TRBV7-3	TRBJ2-6	CASSPVAGRGANVLTF	TGTGCCAGCAGCCCAGTAGCGGGACGTGGGGCCAACGTCCTGACTTTC
NA	NA	TRBV9	TRBJ2-1	CASSVASTQGSYNEQFF	TGTGCCAGCAGCGTAGCAAGCACCCAAGGGTCCTACAATGAGCAGTTCTTC
NA	NA	TRBV23-1	TRBJ2-1	CASSQGAVSSDEQFF	TGCGCCAGCAGTCAAGGAGCTGTATCTAGCGATGAGCAGTTCTTC
TRBD2	once	TRBV29-1	TRBJ2-3	CSVRRASGRDTQYF	TGCAGCGTCCGACGAGCTAGCGGGAGAGATACGCAGTATTTT
NA	few	TRBV7-9	TRBJ2-7	CASSLPGRLAYEQYF	TGTGCCAGCAGCTTACCCGGACGGCTGGCATACGAGCAGTACTTC
NA	NA	TRBV30	TRBJ1-1	CAWSGRKNTEAFF	TGTGCCTGGAGTGGAAGGAAGAACACTGAAGCTTTCTTT
NA	NA	TRBV30	TRBJ1-1	CAWSVSQLNTEAFF	TGTGCCTGGAGTGTATCTCAGTTGAACACTGAAGCTTTCTTT
NA	NA	TRBV28	TRBJ2-5	CASRAGGTQYF	TGTGCCAGCAGAGCCGGGGGGACCCAGTACTTC
NA	few	TRBV29-1	TRBJ1-3	CSVDARSGNTIYF	TGCAGCGTTGATGCCAGGTCTGGAAACACCATATATTTT
NA	NA	TRBV4-2	TRBJ1-2	CASSQEDRINYGYTF	TGTGCCAGCAGCCAAGAGGACCGGATTAACTATGGCTACACCTTC
NA	NA	TRBV5-5	TRBJ2-5	CASSWGPQETQYF	TGTGCCAGCAGCTGGGGGCCCCAAGAGACCCAGTACTTC
TRBD2	NA	TRBV30	TRBJ2-2	CAWRSRLAGAGELFF	TGTGCCTGGAGAAGTAGGCTAGCGGGCGCCGGGGAGCTGTTTTTT
TRBD2	few	TRBV11-2	TRBJ2-7	CASSLDRGSGRSYEQYF	TGTGCCAGCAGCTTAGATCGGGGAAGCGGGAGATCTTACGAGCAGTACTTC
TRBD1	once	TRBV15	TRBJ2-2	CATSRGQGTGELFF	TGTGCCACCAGCAGAGGACAGGGGACCGGGGAGCTGTTTTTT
NA	NA	TRBV29-1	TRBJ2-7	CSVGPTGYSYEQYF	TGCAGCGTGGGCCCGACAGGTTACTCCTACGAGCAGTACTTC
NA	NA	TRBV27	TRBJ2-1	CASSSLKGNEQFF	TGTGCCAGCAGTTCCCTTAAGGGGAATGAGCAGTTCTTC
NA	NA	TRBV2	TRBJ1-1	CASRPTREGNTEAFF	TGTGCCAGCAGACCAACCAGGGAGGGGAACACTGAAGCTTTCTTT
TRBD1	NA	TRBV2	TRBJ1-2	CASRQGAPGYTF	TGTGCCAGCAGGCAGGGGGCCCCCGGCTACACCTTC
TRBD1	few	TRBV5-6	TRBJ1-5	CASSPRDRGGQPQHF	TGTGCCAGCAGCCCGAGGGACAGGGGAGGTCAGCCCCAGCATTTT
NA	NA	TRBV25-1	TRBJ2-1	CASSETGYNEQFF	TGTGCCAGCAGTGAAACGGGATACAATGAGCAGTTCTTC
TRBD2	once	TRBV29-1	TRBJ2-3	CSVEDGGASGRAQYF	TGCAGCGTTGAAGATGGGGGGGCTAGCGGGAGAGCGCAGTATTTT
TRBD1	NA	TRBV11-1	TRBJ1-2	CASSTGTGDSTEGYTF	TGTGCCAGCAGCACCGGGACAGGGGATAGCACGGAGGGCTACACCTTC
NA	NA	TRBV2	TRBJ2-1	CASSGVVSYNEQFF	TGTGCCAGCAGTGGGGTAGTCTCCTACAATGAGCAGTTCTTC
TRBD1	NA	TRBV28	TRBJ2-2	CARTRCRTGATGELFF	TGTGCCAGGACCAGATGTAGGACAGGGGCCACCGGGGAGCTGTTTTTT
NA	NA	TRBV29-1	TRBJ1-5	CSVGSGDGNQPQHF	TGCAGCGTTGGTTCCGGGGACGGCAATCAGCCCCAGCATTTT
TRBD2	NA	TRBV27	TRBJ2-2	CASSLGSGRPGELFF	TGTGCCAGCAGTTTGGGTAGCGGGAGGCCCGGGGAGCTGTTTTTT
NA	NA	TRBV6-1	TRBJ1-2	CASIQQLGYTF	TGTGCCAGCATCCAACAGTTAGGCTACACCTTC
TRBD2	few	TRBV27	TRBJ2-2	CASSSTSGYAGELFF	TGTGCCAGCAGTTCGACTAGCGGGTACGCCGGGGAGCTGTTTTTT
NA	NA	TRBV14	TRBJ2-1	CASSQARGNEQFF	TGTGCCAGCAGCCAAGCCCGGGGGAATGAGCAGTTCTTC
NA	NA	TRBV27	TRBJ1-2	CASSYDYRSNYGYTF	TGTGCCAGCAGCTATGATTACAGGTCTAACTATGGCTACACCTTC
NA	NA	TRBV2	TRBJ2-3	CASSGGSTDTQYF	TGTGCCAGCAGTGGGGGGAGCACAGATACGCAGTATTTT